Listed below are T cell receptor beta chains from one sample, sequenced in a study of cytomegalovirus exposure and HLA in healthy donors. TCRdb keeps only in-frame clones here, not all; method: immunoSEQ multiplex PCR. In total, the table holds just over 150,000 clones. The sequenced sample consisted of PBMCs. These receptors originate from a woman aged 55-70 years in good health and CMV-seronegative. CDR3s include the opening cysteine and the closing phenylalanine or tryptophan. Each record gives: CDR3 protein, CDR3 DNA, V gene, J gene, D gene. D genes are given only for firm matches.

CDR3 protein: CASSQAVGSANTGELFF; CDR3 DNA: TGCGCCAGCAGCCAAGCGGTGGGCTCCGCGAACACCGGGGAGCTGTTTTTT; V gene: TRBV4-1; J gene: TRBJ2-2; D gene: -
CDR3 protein: CASSPGGGASTIYF; CDR3 DNA: TGTGCCAGCAGCCCTGGGGGGGGTGCTTCCACCATATATTTT; V gene: TRBV7-2; J gene: TRBJ1-3; D gene: -
CDR3 protein: CASSLAGTGVTYEQYF; CDR3 DNA: TGCGCCAGCAGCTTGGCCGGGACAGGGGTAACCTACGAGCAGTACTTC; V gene: TRBV5-1; J gene: TRBJ2-7; D gene: TRBD1
CDR3 protein: CASSVGTGVTGNTIYF; CDR3 DNA: TGTGCCAGCAGCGTAGGGACAGGCGTTACTGGAAACACCATATATTTT; V gene: TRBV9; J gene: TRBJ1-3; D gene: TRBD1
CDR3 protein: CASSAGTEQFF; CDR3 DNA: TGTGCCAGCAGCGCCGGGACAGAGCAGTTCTTC; V gene: TRBV9; J gene: TRBJ2-1; D gene: -
CDR3 protein: CASSFGVHAGEQYF; CDR3 DNA: TGCGCCAGCAGCTTCGGGGTGCATGCCGGCGAGCAGTACTTC; V gene: TRBV5-1; J gene: TRBJ2-7; D gene: -
CDR3 protein: CASSVEPGYEQYF; CDR3 DNA: TGTGCCAGCAGCGTAGAGCCGGGCTACGAGCAGTACTTC; V gene: TRBV9; J gene: TRBJ2-7; D gene: -
CDR3 protein: CASSLGRQGMSSYNSPLHF; CDR3 DNA: TGTGCCAGCAGCTTAGGCCGGCAGGGAATGAGCTCCTATAATTCACCCCTCCACTTT; V gene: TRBV11-1; J gene: TRBJ1-6; D gene: -
CDR3 protein: CASSWDRESSYEQYF; CDR3 DNA: TGTGCCAGCAGCTGGGACAGGGAGAGCTCCTACGAGCAGTACTTC; V gene: TRBV2; J gene: TRBJ2-7; D gene: TRBD1
CDR3 protein: CASSIRTGIGSGANVLTF; CDR3 DNA: TGTGCCAGTAGTATCCGAACGGGGATCGGTTCTGGGGCCAACGTCCTGACTTTC; V gene: TRBV19; J gene: TRBJ2-6; D gene: -
CDR3 protein: CASSFWDRGSYEQYF; CDR3 DNA: TGTGCCAGTAGCTTTTGGGACAGGGGATCCTACGAGCAGTACTTC; V gene: TRBV5-6; J gene: TRBJ2-7; D gene: TRBD1
CDR3 protein: CASSVATGRNYGYTF; CDR3 DNA: TGTGCCAGCAGCGTAGCTACGGGGAGAAACTATGGCTACACCTTC; V gene: TRBV9; J gene: TRBJ1-2; D gene: -